This section outlines one TCR beta chain sequence together with its context. As the sequencing template, cDNA was produced by extracting RNA and reverse transcribing it. Produced via immunoSEQ multiplex PCR; TCRdb's table is partial and in-frame only. Of 70,000 or so clones listed, 29% were seen once; the top ten hold under 15%. The record originates from a study of CD8+ T cells in alopecia areata. Turning to the study itself: Patients in the treated group were given tofacitinib by mouth, 5 to 10 mg twice a day.

Treatment indicated: oral pan-JAK inhibitor, 5-10 mg twice daily. The researchers isolated CD4+ and CD8+ T cells from PBMCs by sorting. Germline V CDR1 and CDR2: SQVTM, ANQGSEA. V gave up 7 bases and J gave up 8 bases, with 20 bases separating them. The CDR3 is made up of 13 amino acids. This TCR derives from a human donor with alopecia areata. The starting material was CD8+ T cells sorted from blood, obtained at week 4, from a patient treated with tofacitinib. The chain links TRBV29-1 to TRBJ1-2; D remains ambiguous. The CDR3: CSAAGPHYGGYTF. Written as DNA, the CDR3 is TGCAGCGCCGCTGGCCCCCATTACGGGGGCTACACCTTC.